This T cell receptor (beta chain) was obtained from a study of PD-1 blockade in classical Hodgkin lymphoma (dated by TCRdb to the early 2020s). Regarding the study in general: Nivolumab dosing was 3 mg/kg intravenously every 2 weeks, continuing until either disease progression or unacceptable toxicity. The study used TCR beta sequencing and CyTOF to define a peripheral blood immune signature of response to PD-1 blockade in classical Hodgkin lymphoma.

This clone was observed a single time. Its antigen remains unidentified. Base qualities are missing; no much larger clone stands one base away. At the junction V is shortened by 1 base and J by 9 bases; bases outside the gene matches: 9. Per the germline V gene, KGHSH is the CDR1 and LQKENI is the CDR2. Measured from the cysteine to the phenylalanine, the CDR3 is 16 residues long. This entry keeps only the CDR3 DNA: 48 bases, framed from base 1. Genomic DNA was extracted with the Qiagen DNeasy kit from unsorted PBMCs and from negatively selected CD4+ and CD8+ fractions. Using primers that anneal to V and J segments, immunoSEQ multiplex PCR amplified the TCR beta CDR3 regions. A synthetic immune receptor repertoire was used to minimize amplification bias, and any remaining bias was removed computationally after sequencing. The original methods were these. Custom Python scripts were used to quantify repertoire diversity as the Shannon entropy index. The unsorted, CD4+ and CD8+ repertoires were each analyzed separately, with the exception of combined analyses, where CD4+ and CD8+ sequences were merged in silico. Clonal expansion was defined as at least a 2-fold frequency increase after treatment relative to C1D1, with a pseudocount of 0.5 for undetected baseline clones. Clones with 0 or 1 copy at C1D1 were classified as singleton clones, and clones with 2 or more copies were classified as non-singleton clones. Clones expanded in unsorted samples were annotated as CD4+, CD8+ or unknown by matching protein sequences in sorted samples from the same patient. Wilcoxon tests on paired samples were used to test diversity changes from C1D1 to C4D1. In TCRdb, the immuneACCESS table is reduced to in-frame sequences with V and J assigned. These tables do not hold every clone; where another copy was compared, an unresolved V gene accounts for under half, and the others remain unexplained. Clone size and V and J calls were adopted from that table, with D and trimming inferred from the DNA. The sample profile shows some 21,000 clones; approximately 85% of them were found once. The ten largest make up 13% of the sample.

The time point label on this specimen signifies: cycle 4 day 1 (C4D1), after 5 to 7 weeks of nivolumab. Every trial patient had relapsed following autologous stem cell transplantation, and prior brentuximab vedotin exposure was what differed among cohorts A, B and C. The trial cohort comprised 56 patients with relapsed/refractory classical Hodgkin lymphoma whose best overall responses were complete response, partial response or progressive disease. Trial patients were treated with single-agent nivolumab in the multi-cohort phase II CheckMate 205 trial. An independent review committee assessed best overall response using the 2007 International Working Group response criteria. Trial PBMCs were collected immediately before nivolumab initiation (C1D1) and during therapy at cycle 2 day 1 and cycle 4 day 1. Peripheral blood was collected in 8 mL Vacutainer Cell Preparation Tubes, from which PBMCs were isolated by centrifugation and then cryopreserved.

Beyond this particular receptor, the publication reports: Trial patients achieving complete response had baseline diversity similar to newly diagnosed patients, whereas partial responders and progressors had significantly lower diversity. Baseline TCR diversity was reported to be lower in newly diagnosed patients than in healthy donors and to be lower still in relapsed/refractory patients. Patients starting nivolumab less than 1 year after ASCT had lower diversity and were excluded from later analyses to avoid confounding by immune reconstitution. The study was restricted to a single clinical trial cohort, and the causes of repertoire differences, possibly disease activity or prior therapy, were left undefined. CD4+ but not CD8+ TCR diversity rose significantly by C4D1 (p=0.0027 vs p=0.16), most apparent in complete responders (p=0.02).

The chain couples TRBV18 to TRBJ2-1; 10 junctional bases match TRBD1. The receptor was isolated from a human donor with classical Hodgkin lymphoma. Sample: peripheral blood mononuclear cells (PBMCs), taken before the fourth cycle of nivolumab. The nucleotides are TGTGCCAGCTCACCACTCCGGGACAGGGGATTGAGTGAGCAGTTCTTC. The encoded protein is CASSPLRDRGLSEQFF.